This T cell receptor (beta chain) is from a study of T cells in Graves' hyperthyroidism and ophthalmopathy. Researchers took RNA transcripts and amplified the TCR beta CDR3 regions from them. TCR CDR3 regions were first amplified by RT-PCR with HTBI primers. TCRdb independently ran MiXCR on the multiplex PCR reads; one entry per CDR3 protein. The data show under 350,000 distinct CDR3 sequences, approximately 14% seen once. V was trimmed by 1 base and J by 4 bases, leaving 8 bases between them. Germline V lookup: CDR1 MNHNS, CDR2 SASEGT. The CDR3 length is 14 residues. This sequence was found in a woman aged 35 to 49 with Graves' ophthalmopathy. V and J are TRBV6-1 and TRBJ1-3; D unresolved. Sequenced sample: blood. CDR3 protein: CASSEVEFGNTIYF. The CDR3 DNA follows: TGTGCCAGCAGTGAAGTGGAGTTCGGAAACACCATATATTTT.